The 9 T cell receptor beta chains reported below all come from one sample, sequenced in a study of cytomegalovirus exposure and HLA in healthy donors. Vbeta (60) and Jbeta (13) primers were used in the PCR. Assay used: immunoSEQ multiplex PCR; TCRdb lists only in-frame clones, some missing. The table includes more than 95,000 clones, more than 65% detected once. Sequencing was performed on PBMCs. These receptors were collected from a man aged 35-49 years in good health and CMV-seropositive.

The genes are TRBV6-5 and TRBJ2-2; maybe TRBD2 (6 bases). The germline V gene encodes CDR1 MNHEY and CDR2 SVGAGI. V gave up 7 bases and J gave up 6 bases, with 12 bases separating them. The CDR3 length is 13 residues. The CDR3 DNA is TGTGCCAGCAACCGCGGGAAATCCGGGGAGCTGTTTTTT. It specifies CASNRGKSGELFF.

This clone has only a few counts. The chain is built from TRBV6-5 and TRBJ1-4; weak D call: TRBD1 (5 bases). From germline, CDR1 is MNHEY and CDR2 SVGAGI. V was cut by 0 bases and J by 5 bases, with 7 bases left in between. The CDR3 has 14 residues. The CDR3 region is CASSYSPGNEKLFF. As DNA, the CDR3 is TGTGCCAGCAGTTACTCCCCAGGGAATGAAAAACTGTTTTTT.

V gene TRBV7-9 combines with J gene TRBJ1-2; TRBD1 is a possible D gene (6 bases). CDR3 length equals 13 residues. V was trimmed by 11 bases and J by 1 base, leaving 14 bases between them. Germline V gene data show CDR1 as SEHNR and CDR2 as FQNEAQ (reference sequence). The CDR3 coding sequence is TGTGCCGCGGGAGGGGGGGTTAACTATGGCTACACCTTC. Translated: CAAGGGVNYGYTF.

The chain uses TRBV27 and TRBJ2-5, with no clear D. CDR1 is MNHEY, CDR2 SMNVEV, per germline (reference sequence). V was cut by 6 bases and J by 5 bases, with 7 bases left in between. The CDR3 consists of 11 residues. CDR3 coding DNA: TGTGCCAGCAGGGCTAGTGAGACCCAGTACTTC. Amino acid sequence: CASRASETQYF.

This chain links TRBV10-3 with TRBJ1-5, with no clear D. CDR1 ENHRY and CDR2 SYGVKD come from the germline V gene. CDR3 length: 13 residues. Between the trimmed V and J ends, which lost 4 bases and 3 bases, there was a span of 7 bases. The CDR3 nucleotides read TGTGCCATCAGTGGGGAGGACAATCAGCCCCAGCATTTT. This translates into CAISGEDNQPQHF.

The CDR3 loop reads CASSLQDDTGELFF. CDR3 coding DNA: TGCGCCAGCAGCCTCCAGGATGACACCGGGGAGCTGTTTTTT. The chain couples TRBV5-1 to TRBJ2-2; unclear D gene. Germline V lookup: CDR1 SGHRS, CDR2 YFSETQ. The ends were cut back, 4 bases at V and 3 bases at J, with 10 bases in the middle. The CDR3 extends over 14 amino acids.

CDR3 DNA: TGTGCCAGCAGTGAATACGGAGGATTGGGGGAAAAACTGTTTTTT. Residues: CASSEYGGLGEKLFF. This chain uses TRBV25-1 with TRBJ1-4; D is unresolved. Germline values: CDR1 MGHDK, CDR2 SYGVNS. Trimming pared 0 bases from V and 8 bases from J, leaving 13 bases between. The CDR3 consists of 15 residues.

This sequence joins TRBV18 and TRBJ2-6, with D unresolved. CDR3 length equals 14 residues. CDR1 and CDR2 (germline): KGHSH, LQKENI. The V end was cut by 1 base, the J end by 3 bases, with 4 bases between. CDR3 region: CASSPQSGANVLTF. The CDR3, as DNA: TGTGCCAGCTCACCACAGAGTGGGGCCAACGTCCTGACTTTC.

V and J are TRBV29-1 and TRBJ2-2; D ambiguous. This CDR3 region has 13 residues. Between the trimmed V and J ends, which lost 2 bases and 1 base, there was a span of 5 bases. Germline V gives CDR1 SQVTM, CDR2 ANQGSEA. The CDR3 protein is CSVEQRNTGELFF. In DNA, the CDR3 is TGCAGCGTTGAACAGCGGAACACCGGGGAGCTGTTTTTT.